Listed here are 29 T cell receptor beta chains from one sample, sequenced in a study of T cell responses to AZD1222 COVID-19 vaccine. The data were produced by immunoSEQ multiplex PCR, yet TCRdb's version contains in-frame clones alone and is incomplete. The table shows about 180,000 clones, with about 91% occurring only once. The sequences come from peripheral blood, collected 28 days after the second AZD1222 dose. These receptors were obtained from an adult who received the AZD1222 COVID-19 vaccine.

The CDR3 coding sequence is TGTGCCTGGAGTCTACTTAAGGGAGGCTATGGCTACACCTTC. This translates into CAWSLLKGGYGYTF. The genes are TRBV30 and TRBJ1-2, with D unresolved. V lost 2 bases to trimming and J lost 4 bases, with 14 bases between them. The CDR3 runs to 14 residues. The germline CDR1 and CDR2 sequences are GTSNPN and SVGIG (reference sequence). The full variable domain, its missing parts supplied by reference TRBV30 and TRBJ1-2, is SQTIHQWPATLVQPVGSPLSLECTVEGTSNPNLYWYRQAAGRGLQLLFYSVGIGQISSEVPQNLSASRPQDRQFILSSKKLLLSDSGFYLCAWSLLKGGYGYTFGSGTRLTVV.

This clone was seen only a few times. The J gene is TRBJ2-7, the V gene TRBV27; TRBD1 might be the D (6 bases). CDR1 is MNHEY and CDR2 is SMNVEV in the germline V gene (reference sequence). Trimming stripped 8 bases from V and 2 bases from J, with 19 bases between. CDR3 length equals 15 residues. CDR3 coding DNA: TGTGCCAGCCCTTCTCCAGGGGCAGACACCTACGAGCAGTACTTC. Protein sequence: CASPSPGADTYEQYF.

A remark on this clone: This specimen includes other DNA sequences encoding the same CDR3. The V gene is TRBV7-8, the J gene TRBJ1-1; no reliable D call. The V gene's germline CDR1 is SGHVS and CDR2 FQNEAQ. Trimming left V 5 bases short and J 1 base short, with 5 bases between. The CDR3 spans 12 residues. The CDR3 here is CASSLTNTEAFF. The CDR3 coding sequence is TGTGCCAGCAGCCTTACGAACACTGAAGCTTTCTTT.

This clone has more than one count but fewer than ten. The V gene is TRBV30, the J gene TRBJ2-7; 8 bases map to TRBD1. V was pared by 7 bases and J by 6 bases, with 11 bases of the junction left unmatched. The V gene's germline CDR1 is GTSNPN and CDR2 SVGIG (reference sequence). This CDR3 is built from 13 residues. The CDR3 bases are TGTGCCTTAGAGGGACAGGTGAAAGGCGAGCAGTACTTC. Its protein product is CALEGQVKGEQYF.

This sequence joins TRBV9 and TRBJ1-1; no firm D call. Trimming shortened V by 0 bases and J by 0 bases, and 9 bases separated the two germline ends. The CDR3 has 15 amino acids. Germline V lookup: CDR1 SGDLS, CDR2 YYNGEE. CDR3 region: CASSVGRSLNTEAFF. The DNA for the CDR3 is TGTGCCAGCAGCGTAGGAAGAAGTTTGAACACTGAAGCTTTCTTT.

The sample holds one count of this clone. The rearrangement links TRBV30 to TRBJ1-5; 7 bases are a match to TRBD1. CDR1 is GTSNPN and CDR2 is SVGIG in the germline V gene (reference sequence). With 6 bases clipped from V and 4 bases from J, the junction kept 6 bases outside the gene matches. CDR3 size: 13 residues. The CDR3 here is CACTQGQNQPQHF. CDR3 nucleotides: TGTGCCTGTACACAGGGACAGAATCAGCCCCAGCATTTT.

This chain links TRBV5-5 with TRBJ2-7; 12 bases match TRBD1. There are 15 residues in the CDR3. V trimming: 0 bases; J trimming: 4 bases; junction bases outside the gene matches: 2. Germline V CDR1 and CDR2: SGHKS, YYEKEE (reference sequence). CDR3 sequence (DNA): TGTGCCAGCAGCTTGGGGGACAGGGGGCGATACGAGCAGTACTTC. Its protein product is CASSLGDRGRYEQYF.

CDR3 in amino acids: CASSQDRVSTDTQYF. CDR3 DNA sequence: TGTGCCAGCAGCCAAGATCGAGTTAGCACAGATACGCAGTATTTT. The chain links TRBV14 to TRBJ2-3; no reliable D call. This CDR3 region has 15 residues. V shed 0 bases and J shed 0 bases, with 7 bases lying between them. CDR1 and CDR2 from the germline V gene are SGHDN and FVKESK.

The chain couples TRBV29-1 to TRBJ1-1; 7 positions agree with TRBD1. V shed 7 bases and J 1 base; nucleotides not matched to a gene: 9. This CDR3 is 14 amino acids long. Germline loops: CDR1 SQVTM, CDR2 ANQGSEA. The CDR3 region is CSAWEGAWNTEAFF. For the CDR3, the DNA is TGCAGCGCGTGGGAGGGGGCTTGGAACACTGAAGCTTTCTTT.

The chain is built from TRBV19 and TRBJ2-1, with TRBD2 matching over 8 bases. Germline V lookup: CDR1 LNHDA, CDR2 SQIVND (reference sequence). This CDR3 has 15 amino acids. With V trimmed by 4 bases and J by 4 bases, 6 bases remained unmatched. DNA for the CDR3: TGTGCCAGTAGTACCGTAAGCGGGGGATACAATGAGCAGTTCTTC. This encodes CASSTVSGGYNEQFF.

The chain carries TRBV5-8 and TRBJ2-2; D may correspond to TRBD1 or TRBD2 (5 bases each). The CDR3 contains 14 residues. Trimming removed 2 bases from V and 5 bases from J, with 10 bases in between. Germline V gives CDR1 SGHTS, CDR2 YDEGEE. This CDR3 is CASSFGTRTGELFF. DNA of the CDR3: TGTGCCAGCAGCTTCGGGACCCGAACCGGGGAGCTGTTTTTT.

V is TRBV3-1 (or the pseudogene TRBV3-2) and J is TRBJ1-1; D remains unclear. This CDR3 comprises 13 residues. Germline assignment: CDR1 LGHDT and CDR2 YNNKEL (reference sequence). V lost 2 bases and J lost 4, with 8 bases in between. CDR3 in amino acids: CASSQRDGTEAFF. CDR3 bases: TGTGCCAGCAGCCAAAGAGACGGCACTGAAGCTTTCTTT.

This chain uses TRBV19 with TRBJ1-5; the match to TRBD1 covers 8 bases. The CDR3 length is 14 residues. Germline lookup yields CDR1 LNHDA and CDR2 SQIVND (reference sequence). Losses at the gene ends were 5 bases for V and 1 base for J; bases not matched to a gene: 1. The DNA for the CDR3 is TGTGCCAGTAGTGACAGGGGAAGCAATCAGCCCCAGCATTTT. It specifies CASSDRGSNQPQHF.

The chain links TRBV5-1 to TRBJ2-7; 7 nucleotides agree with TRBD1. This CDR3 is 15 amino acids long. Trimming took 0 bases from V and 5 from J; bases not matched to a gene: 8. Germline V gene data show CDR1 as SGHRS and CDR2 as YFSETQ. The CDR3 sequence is CASSLAFGTANEQYF. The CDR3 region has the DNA TGCGCCAGCAGCTTGGCCTTCGGGACAGCTAACGAGCAGTACTTC. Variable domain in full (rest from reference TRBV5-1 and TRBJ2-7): KAGVTQTPRYLIKTRGQQVTLSCSPISGHRSVSWYQQTPGQGLQFLFEYFSETQRNKGNFPGRFSGRQFSNSRSEMNVSTLELGDSALYLCASSLAFGTANEQYFGPGTRLTVT.

In nucleotides, the CDR3 is TGCGCCAGCAGCTGGACCGGGACACCACTCACCGGGGAGCTGTTTTTT. It yields the protein CASSWTGTPLTGELFF. The chain combines TRBV5-1 with TRBJ2-2; TRBD1 is a possible D gene (6 bases). The CDR3 extends over 16 amino acids. The V and J ends lost 3 bases and 4 bases respectively, with 16 bases between them. Germline CDR1 is SGHRS and CDR2 is YFSETQ.

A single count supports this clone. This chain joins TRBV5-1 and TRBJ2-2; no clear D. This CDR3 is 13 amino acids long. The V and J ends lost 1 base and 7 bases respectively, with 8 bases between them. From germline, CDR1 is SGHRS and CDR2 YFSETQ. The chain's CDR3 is CASSLKLHGELFF. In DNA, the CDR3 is TGCGCCAGCAGCTTGAAGCTTCACGGGGAGCTGTTTTTT.

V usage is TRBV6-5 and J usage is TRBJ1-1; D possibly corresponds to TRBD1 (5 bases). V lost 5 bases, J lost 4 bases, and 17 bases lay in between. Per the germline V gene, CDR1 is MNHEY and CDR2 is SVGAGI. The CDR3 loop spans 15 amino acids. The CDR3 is CASSKQQGAGTEAFF. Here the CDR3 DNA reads TGTGCCAGCAGTAAACAGCAGGGAGCCGGCACTGAAGCTTTCTTT.

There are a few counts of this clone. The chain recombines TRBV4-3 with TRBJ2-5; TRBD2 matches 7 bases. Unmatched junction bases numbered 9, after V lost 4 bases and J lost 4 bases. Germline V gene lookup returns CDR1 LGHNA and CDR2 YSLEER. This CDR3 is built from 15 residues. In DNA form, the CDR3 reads TGCGCCAGCAGCCTTCGGACTAGTCCAGGAGAGACCCAGTACTTC. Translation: CASSLRTSPGETQYF.

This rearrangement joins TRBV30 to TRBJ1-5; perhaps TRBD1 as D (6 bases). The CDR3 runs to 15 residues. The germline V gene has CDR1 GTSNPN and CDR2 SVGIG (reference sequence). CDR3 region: CAFGRGDYSNQPQHF. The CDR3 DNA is TGTGCTTTCGGAAGGGGGGATTATAGCAATCAGCCCCAGCATTTT.

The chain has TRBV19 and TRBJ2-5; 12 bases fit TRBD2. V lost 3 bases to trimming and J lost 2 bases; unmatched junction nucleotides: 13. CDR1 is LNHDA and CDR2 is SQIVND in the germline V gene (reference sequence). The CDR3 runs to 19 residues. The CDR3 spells CASSIGLAGRPGNQETQYF. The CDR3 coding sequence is TGTGCCAGTAGTATTGGACTAGCGGGGCGACCGGGGAATCAAGAGACCCAGTACTTC. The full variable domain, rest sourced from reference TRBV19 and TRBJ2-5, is DGGITQSPKYLFRKEGQNVTLSCEQNLNHDAMYWYRQDPGQGLRLIYYSQIVNDFQKGDIAEGYSVSREKKESFPLTVTSAQKNPTAFYLCASSIGLAGRPGNQETQYFGPGTRLLVL.

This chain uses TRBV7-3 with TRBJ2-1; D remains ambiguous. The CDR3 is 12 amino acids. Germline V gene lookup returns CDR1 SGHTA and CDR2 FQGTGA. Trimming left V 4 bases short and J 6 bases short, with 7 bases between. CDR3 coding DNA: TGTGCCAGCAGCTCCCGGCCCAATGAGCAGTTCTTC. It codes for CASSSRPNEQFF.

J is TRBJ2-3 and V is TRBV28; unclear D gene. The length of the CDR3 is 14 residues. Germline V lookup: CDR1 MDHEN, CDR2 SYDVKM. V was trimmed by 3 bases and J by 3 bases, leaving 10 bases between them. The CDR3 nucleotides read TGTGCCAGCAGTTTCCCACCTAGGACAGATACGCAGTATTTT. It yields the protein CASSFPPRTDTQYF.

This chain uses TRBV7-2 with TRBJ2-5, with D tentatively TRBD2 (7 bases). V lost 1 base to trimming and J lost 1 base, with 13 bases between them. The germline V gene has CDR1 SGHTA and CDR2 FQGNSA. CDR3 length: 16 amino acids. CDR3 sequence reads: CASSLVGGAPQETQYF. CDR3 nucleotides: TGTGCCAGCAGCTTAGTAGGGGGGGCCCCCCAAGAGACCCAGTACTTC.

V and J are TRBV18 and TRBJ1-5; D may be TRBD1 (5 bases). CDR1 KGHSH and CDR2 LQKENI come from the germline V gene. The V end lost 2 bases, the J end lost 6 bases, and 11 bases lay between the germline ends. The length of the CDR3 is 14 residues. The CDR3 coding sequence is TGTGCCAGCTCACCAGAAGCGGGGCCTCAGCCCCAGCATTTT. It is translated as CASSPEAGPQPQHF.

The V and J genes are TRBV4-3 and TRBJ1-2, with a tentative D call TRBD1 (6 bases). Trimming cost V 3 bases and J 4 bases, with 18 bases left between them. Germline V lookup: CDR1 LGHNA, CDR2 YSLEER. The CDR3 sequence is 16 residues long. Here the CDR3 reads CASSHATGSDLYGYTF. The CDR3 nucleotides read TGCGCCAGCAGCCATGCAACAGGGAGCGACCTCTATGGCTACACCTTC.

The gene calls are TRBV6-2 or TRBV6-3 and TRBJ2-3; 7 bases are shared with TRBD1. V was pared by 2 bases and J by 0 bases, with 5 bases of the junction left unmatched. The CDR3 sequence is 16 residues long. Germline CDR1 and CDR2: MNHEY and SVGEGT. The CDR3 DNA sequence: TGTGCCAGCAGTTACAGGCAGGGGGATAGCACAGATACGCAGTATTTT. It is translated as CASSYRQGDSTDTQYF.

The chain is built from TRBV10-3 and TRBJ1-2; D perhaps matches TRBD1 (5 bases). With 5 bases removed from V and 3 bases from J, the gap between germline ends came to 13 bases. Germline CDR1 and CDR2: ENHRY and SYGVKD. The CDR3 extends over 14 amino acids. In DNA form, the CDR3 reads TGTGCCATCAGTTCCCCGGGGGGGGACTATGGCTACACCTTC. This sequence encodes CAISSPGGDYGYTF.

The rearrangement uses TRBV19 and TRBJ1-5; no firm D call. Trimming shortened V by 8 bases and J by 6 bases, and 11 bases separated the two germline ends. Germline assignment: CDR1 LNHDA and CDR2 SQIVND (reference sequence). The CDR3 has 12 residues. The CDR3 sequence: CASEGNGQPQHF. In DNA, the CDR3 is TGTGCCAGTGAAGGGAACGGTCAGCCCCAGCATTTT.

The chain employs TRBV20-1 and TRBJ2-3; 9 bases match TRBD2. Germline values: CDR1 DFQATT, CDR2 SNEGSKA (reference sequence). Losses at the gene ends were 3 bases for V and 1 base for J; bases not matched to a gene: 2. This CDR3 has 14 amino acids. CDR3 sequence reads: CSASRLAGTDTQYF. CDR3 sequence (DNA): TGCAGTGCTAGTCGACTAGCGGGCACAGATACGCAGTATTTT.